This TCR beta chain is from a study of beta chain features in type 1 diabetes. Study-level findings and limits: The study found moderately but significantly shorter TCRB CDR3s in all four CD4+ subsets of Type 1 diabetes patients.

Notes on this clone: Its specificity is not known.

Every isolated RNA sample was fully reverse transcribed, so sequencing captured expressed TCRB transcripts. TCRdb's copy holds only in-frame clones and misses some; the assay was immunoSEQ multiplex PCR. Counted here are 130,000 or so clones, about 10% occurring once; the ten biggest clones make up around 0.79%. CDR1 MNHNY and CDR2 SVGAGI come from the germline V gene (reference sequence). The CDR3 loop spans 16 amino acids. V was clipped by 5 bases and J by 5 bases; unmatched bases: 10. The TCR sequence derives from a man aged 25 to 45 with type 1 diabetes. Sequenced input: central memory CD4+ T cells from blood. The V call is TRBV6-6, the J call TRBJ2-2; 8 bases map to TRBD2. CDR3 coding DNA: TGTGCCAGCAGTACCCTAAGCGGGGGCAGGACCGGGGAGCTGTTTTTT. Translated, it gives CASSTLSGGRTGELFF.